The TCR beta chain described here comes from a study of blood T cells in healthy people across ages. The sample holds a few counts of this clonotype. The target antigen is unknown. Trimming removed 6 bases from V and 11 bases from J; junction bases left unmatched: 10. The CDR3 sequence is 14 residues long. The germline V gene encodes CDR1 MNHEY and CDR2 SMNVEV (reference sequence). Study-wide results and limits: Strong correlation was found linking TCR beta diversity to naive T cell percentage. Compared with aged donors, long-lived donors showed fewer expanded clones, suggesting selection.

Using a J-beta primer mix together with a sample-barcoded 5' primer, a second PCR was run for 7 to 11 cycles. TCRdb independently ran MiXCR on the 5' RACE reads; one entry per CDR3 protein. This table has 2 million or so distinct CDR3 sequences, about 49% appearing once. The sequence came from a woman between 40 and 50 years old in good health. The sequenced sample was blood. The chain employs TRBV27 and TRBJ2-6, with 7 bases matching TRBD1. Here the CDR3 DNA reads TGTGCCAGCAGCCCTGACAGGGCGATTGACGTCCTGACTTTC. Protein: CASSPDRAIDVLTF.